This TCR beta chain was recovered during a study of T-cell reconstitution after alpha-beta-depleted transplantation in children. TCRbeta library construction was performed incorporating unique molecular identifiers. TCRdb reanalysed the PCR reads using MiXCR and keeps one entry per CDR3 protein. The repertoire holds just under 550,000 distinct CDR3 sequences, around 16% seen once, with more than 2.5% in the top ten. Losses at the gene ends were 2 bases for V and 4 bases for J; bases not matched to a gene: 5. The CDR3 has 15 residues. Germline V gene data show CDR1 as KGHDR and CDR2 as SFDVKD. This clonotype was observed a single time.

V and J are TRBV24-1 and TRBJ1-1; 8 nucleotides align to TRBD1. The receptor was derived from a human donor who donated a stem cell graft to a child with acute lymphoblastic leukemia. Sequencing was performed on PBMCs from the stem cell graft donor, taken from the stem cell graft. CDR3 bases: TGTGCCACCAGTGATTCAGGGGGCGCAGGCACTGAAGCTTTCTTT. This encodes CATSDSGGAGTEAFF.